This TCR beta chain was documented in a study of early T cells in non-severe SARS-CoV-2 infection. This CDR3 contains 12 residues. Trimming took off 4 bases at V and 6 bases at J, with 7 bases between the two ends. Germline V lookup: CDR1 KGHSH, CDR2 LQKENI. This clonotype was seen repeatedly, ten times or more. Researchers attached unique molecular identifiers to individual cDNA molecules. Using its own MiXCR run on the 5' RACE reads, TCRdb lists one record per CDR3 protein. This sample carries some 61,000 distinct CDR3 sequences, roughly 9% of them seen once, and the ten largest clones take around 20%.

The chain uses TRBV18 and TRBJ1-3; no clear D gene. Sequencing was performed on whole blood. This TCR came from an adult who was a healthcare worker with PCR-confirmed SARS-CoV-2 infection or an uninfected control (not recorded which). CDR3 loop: CASSLEENTIYF. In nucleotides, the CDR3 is TGTGCCAGCTCACTTGAAGAAAACACCATATATTTT.